The 17 T cell receptor beta chains presented below share a single source sample, sequenced in a study of blood T cell repertoires in COVID-19. The data were produced by immunoSEQ multiplex PCR, yet TCRdb's version contains in-frame clones alone and is incomplete. Found here are 90,000 to 120,000 clones, about 85% of them singletons; the top ten hold more than 2%. Sequenced sample: peripheral blood. The origin of the receptors is a human donor in a cohort sampled during active COVID-19.

The CDR3 sequence is CASSLGQGYTGELFF. DNA of the CDR3: TGTGCCAGCAGCTTAGGACAGGGATACACCGGGGAGCTGTTTTTT. The chain is built from TRBV7-9 and TRBJ2-2; TRBD1 aligns across 7 bases. The CDR3 contains 15 residues. V lost 1 base, J lost 3 bases, and 2 bases stayed unmatched. CDR1 is SEHNR and CDR2 is FQNEAQ in the germline V gene (reference sequence).

The chain carries TRBV10-2 and TRBJ2-5; TRBD2 might be the D (5 bases). The CDR3 loop spans 13 amino acids. Germline CDR1 reads WSHSY; CDR2 reads SAAADI. V was trimmed by 4 bases and J by 2 bases, leaving 8 bases between them. CDR3 DNA sequence: TGCGCCAGCAGTGCGTGGAGGCAAGAGACCCAGTACTTC. The encoded protein is CASSAWRQETQYF.

The chain combines TRBV28 with TRBJ2-3; 7 bases fit TRBD1. The CDR3 length is 15 residues. Germline CDR1 and CDR2: MDHEN and SYDVKM. V was clipped by 3 bases and J by 0 bases; unmatched bases: 3. CDR3 sequence reads: CASSFGTASTDTQYF. The CDR3 DNA follows: TGTGCCAGCAGTTTCGGGACAGCTAGCACAGATACGCAGTATTTT.

The sample holds one count of this clone. This rearrangement joins TRBV27 to TRBJ2-7; D possibly corresponds to TRBD2 (5 bases). The V and J ends lost 8 bases and 5 bases respectively, with 13 bases between them. The CDR3 sequence is 12 residues long. Germline CDR1 reads MNHEY; CDR2 reads SMNVEV (reference sequence). The chain's CDR3 is CASASGFHEQYF. The CDR3 region has the DNA TGTGCCAGCGCCAGCGGATTCCACGAGCAGTACTTC.

This clone has only a few counts. The chain uses TRBV6-5 and TRBJ1-2, with D perhaps TRBD1 (5 bases). Germline V gene data show CDR1 as MNHEY and CDR2 as SVGAGI. Trimming took 10 bases from V and 11 from J, leaving 23 bases between them. The CDR3 sequence is 13 residues long. CDR3 amino acids: CATRDYPSMRYTF. For the CDR3, the DNA is TGTGCCACCCGGGACTACCCATCTATGAGGTACACCTTC.

V is TRBV27 and J is TRBJ1-1, with D possibly TRBD1 on 5 matching bases. Germline CDR1 and CDR2: MNHEY and SMNVEV (reference sequence). V dropped 1 base and J dropped 4 bases, with 10 bases sitting between them. CDR3 length: 14 amino acids. The CDR3 is CASSLWSRATEAFF. The CDR3, as DNA: TGTGCCAGCAGTTTATGGTCCAGGGCCACTGAAGCTTTCTTT.

This clone has only one observation. This sequence joins TRBV4-3 and TRBJ2-4; no reliable D call. Trimming removed 0 bases from V and 7 bases from J, with 7 bases in between. The CDR3 is made up of 13 amino acids. The V gene's germline CDR1 is LGHNA and CDR2 YSLEER. The CDR3 spells CASSQEFGNIQYF. CDR3 in DNA: TGCGCCAGCAGCCAAGAGTTCGGGAACATTCAGTACTTC.

This clone was recorded a few times. V usage is TRBV3-1 (or the pseudogene TRBV3-2) and J usage is TRBJ1-1; D is undetermined. The CDR3 covers 13 residues. The V gene's germline CDR1 is LGHDT and CDR2 YNNKEL (reference sequence). Trimming took off 4 bases at V and 3 bases at J, with 9 bases between the two ends. CDR3 bases: TGTGCCAGCAGCCGGCGGGGAGACACTGAAGCTTTCTTT. This translates into CASSRRGDTEAFF.

This chain uses TRBV3-1 (or the pseudogene TRBV3-2) with TRBJ1-1; D gene unclear. V lost 7 bases to trimming and J lost 0 bases, with 6 bases between them. Germline V gives CDR1 LGHDT, CDR2 YNNKEL (reference sequence). The CDR3 sequence is 12 residues long. The CDR3 region is CASTPLNTEAFF. The CDR3 region has the DNA TGTGCCAGCACCCCTTTGAACACTGAAGCTTTCTTT.

This clone was recorded only once. This chain joins TRBV7-8 and TRBJ2-1; 7 nucleotides match TRBD2. The CDR3 totals 15 residues. The V and J ends lost 7 bases and 4 bases, in that order; junction bases with no gene match: 10. Germline lookup yields CDR1 SGHVS and CDR2 FQNEAQ. This chain's CDR3 is CASTPVGGIYNEQFF. CDR3 DNA: TGTGCCAGCACCCCAGTGGGGGGGATTTACAATGAGCAGTTCTTC.

This chain connects TRBV5-1 to TRBJ1-2; 12 bases match TRBD1. Trimming at V came to 6 bases and at J to 8 bases, leaving 11 bases not matched to a gene. Germline values: CDR1 SGHRS, CDR2 YFSETQ. CDR3 length equals 15 residues. CDR3 sequence (DNA): TGCGCCAGCATCGAGTATACCGGGACAGGGGGCGGCTACACCTTC. It encodes CASIEYTGTGGGYTF.

V and J are TRBV24-1 and TRBJ1-2; 7 nucleotides agree with TRBD1. CDR3 size: 14 residues. CDR1 is KGHDR, CDR2 SFDVKD, per germline. V trimming: 4 bases; J trimming: 4 bases; junction bases outside the gene matches: 5. Here the CDR3 reads CATSDRGQLYGYTF. For the CDR3, the DNA is TGTGCCACCAGTGACAGGGGACAGCTCTATGGCTACACCTTC.

This clone has just one count. The rearrangement links TRBV12-5 to TRBJ2-2; no definite D call. This CDR3 contains 13 residues. V was cut by 0 bases and J by 7 bases, with 6 bases left in between. Germline CDR1 is LGHNT and CDR2 is FRNRAP. The DNA of the CDR3 is TGTGCTAGTGGTTTGGTACTTGTCGGGGAGCTGTTTTTT. Protein product: CASGLVLVGELFF. Full variable domain (rest looked up from reference TRBV12-5 and TRBJ2-2): DARVTQTPRHKVTEMGQEVTMRCQPILGHNTVFWYRQTMMQGLELLAYFRNRAPLDDSGMPKDRFSAEMPDATLATLKIQPSEPRDSAVYFCASGLVLVGELFFGEGSRLTVL.

This chain links TRBV3-1 (or the pseudogene TRBV3-2) with TRBJ2-5, with D uncertain. The V and J ends lost 0 bases and 3 bases respectively, with 11 bases between them. Looked up from germline, CDR1 is LGHDT and CDR2 is YNNKEL (reference sequence). This CDR3 comprises 15 residues. CDR3 residues: CASSQEWAGKETQYF. The DNA for the CDR3 is TGTGCCAGCAGCCAAGAGTGGGCAGGAAAAGAGACCCAGTACTTC.

The rearrangement links TRBV5-6 to TRBJ2-1, with TRBD1 matching over 7 bases. The germline CDR1 and CDR2 sequences are SGHDT and YYEEEE. The CDR3 is made up of 14 amino acids. The J segment lost 5 bases and the V segment lost 7 bases, leaving 9 bases of the junction unmatched. The CDR3 DNA is TGTGCCAGCTTGTTTGGGACAGAGAACAATGAGCAGTTCTTC. This gives the protein CASLFGTENNEQFF.

The chain employs TRBV6-1 and TRBJ2-3, with D uncertain. The CDR3 contains 16 residues. V dropped 1 base and J dropped 1 base, with 12 bases sitting between them. Germline V CDR1 and CDR2: MNHNS, SASEGT. The CDR3, as DNA: TGTGCCAGCAGTGAAGTTACGGTACGGGGCACAGATACGCAGTATTTT. Translated: CASSEVTVRGTDTQYF.

The table lists this clone with a count of one. The rearrangement joins TRBV5-1 to TRBJ1-2; perhaps TRBD1 as D (5 bases). Per germline, CDR1 SGHRS and CDR2 YFSETQ. The germline V and J ends were trimmed by 5 bases and 1 base, with 15 bases remaining between them. This CDR3 contains 15 residues. The CDR3 region has the DNA TGCGCCAGCAGACCTCTTCTACAGGATAACTATGGCTACACCTTC. Protein: CASRPLLQDNYGYTF.